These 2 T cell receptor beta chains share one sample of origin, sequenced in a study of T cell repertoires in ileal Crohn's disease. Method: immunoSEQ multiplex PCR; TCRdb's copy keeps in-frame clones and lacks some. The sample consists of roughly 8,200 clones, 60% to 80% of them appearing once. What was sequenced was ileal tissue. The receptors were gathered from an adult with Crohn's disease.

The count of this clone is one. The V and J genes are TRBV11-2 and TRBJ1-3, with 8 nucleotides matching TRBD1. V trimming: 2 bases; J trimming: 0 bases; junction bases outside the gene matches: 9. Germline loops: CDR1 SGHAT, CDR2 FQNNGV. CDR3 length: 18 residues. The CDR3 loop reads CASSLTPNRGASGNTIYF. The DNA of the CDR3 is TGTGCCAGCAGCTTAACACCCAACAGGGGGGCCTCTGGAAACACCATATATTTT.

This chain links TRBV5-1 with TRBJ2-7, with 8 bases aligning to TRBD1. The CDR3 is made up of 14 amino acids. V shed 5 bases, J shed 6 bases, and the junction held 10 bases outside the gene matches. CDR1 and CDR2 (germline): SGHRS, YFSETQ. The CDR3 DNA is TGCGCCAGCAGGCCAGGGGGCATATCTCCCGAGCAGTACTTC. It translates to CASRPGGISPEQYF.